Here is one T cell receptor beta chain with its context. J was trimmed by 9 bases and V by 2 bases; bases with no gene match: 6. CDR1 and CDR2 from the germline V gene are WNHNN and SYGVQD (reference sequence). The CDR3 extends over 14 amino acids. These data originate in a study of PD-L1 blockade in urothelial cancer. Looking at the study overall: When patients started atezolizumab around 2014, it was given at 1,200 mg intravenously every 3 weeks. The median T cell count in blood samples was about 140,000.

The templates were synthetic TCR analogs, and they were spiked into each PCR. The table came from immunoSEQ multiplex PCR; TCRdb's copy has only in-frame clones and leaves some out. This repertoire shows under 120,000 clones, roughly 88% found once; its top ten account for about 2.6%. A total of 1 to 8 samples per patient were collected pretreatment and on-treatment. The chain uses TRBV10-1 and TRBJ2-5, with 10 bases fitting TRBD2. The sample in question was PBMCs, obtained around atezolizumab (anti-PD-L1) treatment. This TCR was recovered from a man over 45 with urothelial cancer. CDR3 sequence reads: CASSELAGAGAQYF. In DNA, the CDR3 is TGCGCCAGCAGTGAGCTAGCGGGAGCAGGGGCCCAGTACTTC.